This section outlines one T cell receptor beta chain sequence together with its context. The antigen it binds to is not known. No base-level quality is on record; no much larger clone is a single base apart. Explained via the paper, the time point label denotes: about 28 days (+/-7) after the second vaccine dose. AZD1222 recipients with second doses at about 4 weeks or about 12 weeks were pooled, because spike-specific TCR depth and breadth did not differ between schedules. Vaccinee samples were obtained from the UK trials COV001 and COV002, which included a single-blind randomized controlled phase 2/3 trial of AZD1222 (ChAdOx1 nCoV-19) in healthy adults. For TCRbeta chain sequencing, PBMC samples were collected from trial participants at day 0 and at day 28 after the second dose. This record belongs to a study of T cell responses to AZD1222 COVID-19 vaccine (dated by TCRdb to the early 2020s). A note on the overall study: TCR sequencing was performed for 233 trial participants, of whom about 200 were given two doses of AZD1222 and around 25 were given two doses of MenACWY control vaccine. Enrollment into the trials was organized by age into subgroups of 18-55, 56-69 and 70-plus years, and those subgroups contained about 150, 27 and 61 TCR-sequenced participants, respectively. Overall results and qualifications from the work: Epitopes outside the regions mutated in the B.1.351 and B.1.1.7 variants were reportedly recognized by nearly half of the unique spike-specific TCRs. The whole spike protein was spanned by vaccine-associated CD4 TCRs, and dominant responses were seen in regions 160-218 and 743-854. Conclusions about previously exposed vaccinees are limited, since just six AZD1222 recipients were seropositive for SARS-CoV-2 at baseline. Participants were mostly white British and included more females than males, and it was suggested by the authors that clonal diversity may have been underestimated. Because no day 14 peak-response samples were available, repertoires were characterized only after the peak T cell response. In the small 56-69-year group, the increase in depth fell short of significance, most likely because of low power. Spike-specific TCR breadth and depth rose significantly after two AZD1222 doses compared with day 0 and with MenACWY recipients.

V lost 8 bases and J lost 5 bases, and the count of bases not matched to a germline gene is 12. Its CDR3 holds 15 amino acids, cysteine through phenylalanine. The retained sequence is limited to the CDR3, 45 bases, with the frame set at the first base. CDR1 SGHTA and CDR2 FQGNSA were looked up in the germline V gene. The CDR3 regions of human TCRbeta chains were analyzed by immunosequencing. In the paper's pipeline: Repertoire TCRs were checked for matches against a reference library of SARS-CoV-2-specific TCRs that had been generated using the MIRA antigen-specificity platform. Breadth meant the fraction of unique TCRs that were SARS-CoV-2-associated, whereas depth meant the fraction of total T cells that were SARS-CoV-2-associated. Using the MIRA data, each spike-specific TCR was mapped to the spike region that the TCR reacts to and placed in a CD4 or CD8 class. Log10-transformed breadth and depth values were compared by one-way ANOVA with Sidak's multiple comparisons tests. The table was pulled from immuneACCESS by TCRdb, which kept in-frame rearrangements only. Such tables lose some clones; where checked, under half of the loss comes from unresolved V genes, and the rest has no known cause. D and trimming were read from the DNA, whereas the V and J calls and clone size are those reported in that table. The sample records 90,000 to 150,000 clones, approximately 86% of which are singletons. The ten top clones hold approximately 2.5% of the sample.

The chain uses TRBV7-2 and TRBJ2-5, and 9 junction bases match TRBD1. This TCR was sampled from an adult who received the AZD1222 COVID-19 vaccine. Sequencing used peripheral blood, obtained 28 days after the second AZD1222 dose. Read as DNA, the sequence is TGTGCCAGCGGAGGGACAGGGTCCCGAGGGGAGACCCAGTACTTC. It is translated as CASGGTGSRGETQYF.